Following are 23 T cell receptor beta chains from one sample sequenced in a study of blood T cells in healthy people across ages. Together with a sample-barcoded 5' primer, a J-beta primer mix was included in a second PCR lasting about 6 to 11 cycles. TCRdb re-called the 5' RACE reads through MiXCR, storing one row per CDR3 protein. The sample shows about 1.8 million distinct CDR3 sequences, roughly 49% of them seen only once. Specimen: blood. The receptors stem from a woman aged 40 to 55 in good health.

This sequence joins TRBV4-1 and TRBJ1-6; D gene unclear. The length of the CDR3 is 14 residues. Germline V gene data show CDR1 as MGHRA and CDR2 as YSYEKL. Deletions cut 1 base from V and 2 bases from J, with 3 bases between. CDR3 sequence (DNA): TGCGCCAGCAGCCAAGCCGCCTATAATTCACCCCTCCACTTT. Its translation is CASSQAAYNSPLHF.

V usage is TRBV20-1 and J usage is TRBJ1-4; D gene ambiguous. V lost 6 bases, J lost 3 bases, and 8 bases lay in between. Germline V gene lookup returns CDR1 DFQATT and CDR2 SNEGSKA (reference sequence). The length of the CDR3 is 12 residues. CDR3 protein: CSAPTPNEKLFF. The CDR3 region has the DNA TGCAGTGCGCCGACCCCTAATGAAAAACTGTTTTTT.

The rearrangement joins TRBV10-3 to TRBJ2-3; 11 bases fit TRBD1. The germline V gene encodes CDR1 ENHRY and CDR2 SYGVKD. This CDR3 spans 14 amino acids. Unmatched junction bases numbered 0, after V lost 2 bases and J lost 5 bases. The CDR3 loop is CAISEGTGGDTQYF. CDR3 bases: TGTGCCATCAGTGAGGGGACAGGGGGAGATACGCAGTATTTT.

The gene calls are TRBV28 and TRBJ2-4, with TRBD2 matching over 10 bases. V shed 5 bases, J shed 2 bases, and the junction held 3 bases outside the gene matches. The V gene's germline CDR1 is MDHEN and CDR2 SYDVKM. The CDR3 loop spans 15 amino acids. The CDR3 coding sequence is TGTGCCAGCAGTCTAGCGGGGGATACCAAAAACATTCAGTACTTC. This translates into CASSLAGDTKNIQYF.

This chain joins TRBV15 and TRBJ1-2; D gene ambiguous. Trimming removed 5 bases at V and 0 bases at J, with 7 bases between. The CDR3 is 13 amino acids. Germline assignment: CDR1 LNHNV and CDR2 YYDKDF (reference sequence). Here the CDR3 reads CATSGRANYGYTF. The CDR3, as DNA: TGTGCCACCAGCGGGAGAGCTAACTATGGCTACACCTTC.

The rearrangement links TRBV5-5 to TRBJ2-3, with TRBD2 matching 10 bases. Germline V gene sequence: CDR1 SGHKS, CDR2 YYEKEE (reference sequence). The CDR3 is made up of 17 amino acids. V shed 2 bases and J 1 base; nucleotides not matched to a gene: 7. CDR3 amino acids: CASSFQRGGLGTDTQYF. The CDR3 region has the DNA TGTGCCAGCAGCTTTCAGCGGGGGGGCCTCGGCACAGATACGCAGTATTTT.

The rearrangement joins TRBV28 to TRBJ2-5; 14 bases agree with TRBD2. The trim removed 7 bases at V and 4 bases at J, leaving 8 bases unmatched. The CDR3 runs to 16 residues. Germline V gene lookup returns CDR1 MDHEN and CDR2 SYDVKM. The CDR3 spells CASKGTSGGQGETQYF. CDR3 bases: TGTGCCAGCAAGGGGACTAGCGGGGGCCAGGGAGAGACCCAGTACTTC.

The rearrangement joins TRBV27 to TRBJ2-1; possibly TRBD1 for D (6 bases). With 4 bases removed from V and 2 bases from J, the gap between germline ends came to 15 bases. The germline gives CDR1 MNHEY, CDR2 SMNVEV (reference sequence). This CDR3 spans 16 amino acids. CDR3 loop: CASSSSEGVPYNEQFF. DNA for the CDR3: TGTGCCAGCAGTTCGAGCGAGGGGGTCCCCTACAATGAGCAGTTCTTC.

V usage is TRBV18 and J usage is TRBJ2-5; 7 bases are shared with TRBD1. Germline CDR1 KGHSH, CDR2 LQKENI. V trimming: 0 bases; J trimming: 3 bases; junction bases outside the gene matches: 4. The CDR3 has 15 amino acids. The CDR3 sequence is CASSPPGQREETQYF. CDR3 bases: TGTGCCAGCTCACCACCGGGACAGAGGGAAGAGACCCAGTACTTC.

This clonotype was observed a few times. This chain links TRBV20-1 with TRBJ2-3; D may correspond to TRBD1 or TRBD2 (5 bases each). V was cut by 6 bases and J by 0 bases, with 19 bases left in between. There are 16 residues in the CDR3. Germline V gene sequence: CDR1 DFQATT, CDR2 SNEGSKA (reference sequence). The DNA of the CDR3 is TGCAGTGCCCCAATGGGCCCCGGGGCAAGCACAGATACGCAGTATTTT. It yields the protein CSAPMGPGASTDTQYF.

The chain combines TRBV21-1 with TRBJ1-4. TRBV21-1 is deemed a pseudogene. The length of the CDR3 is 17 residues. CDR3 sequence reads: CASSKALGGSISEKLFF. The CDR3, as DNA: TGTGCCAGCAGCAAAGCGCTGGGAGGGTCTATTTCTGAAAAACTGTTTTTT.

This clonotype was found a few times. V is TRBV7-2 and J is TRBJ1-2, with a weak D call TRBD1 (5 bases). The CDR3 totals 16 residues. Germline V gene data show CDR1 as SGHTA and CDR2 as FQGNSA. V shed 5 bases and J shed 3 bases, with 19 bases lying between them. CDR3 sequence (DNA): TGTGCCAGCAGCCCGCAGGGAGGGGCCTCTTACTATGGCTACACCTTC. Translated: CASSPQGGASYYGYTF.

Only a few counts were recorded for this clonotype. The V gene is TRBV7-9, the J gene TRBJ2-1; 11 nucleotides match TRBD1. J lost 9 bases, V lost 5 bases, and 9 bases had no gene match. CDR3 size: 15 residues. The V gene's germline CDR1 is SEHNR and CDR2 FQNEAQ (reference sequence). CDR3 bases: TGTGCCAGCAGCCCACGGACAGGGGGCAAGACTGAGCAGTTCTTC. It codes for CASSPRTGGKTEQFF.

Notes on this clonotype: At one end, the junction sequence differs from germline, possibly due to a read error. The CDR3 DNA sequence: TGTGCCAGCAGCCAGGCGTCATATTCTCCCCTCCACTTT. It codes for CASSQASYSPLHF. V and J are TRBV3-1 and TRBJ1-6; D unclear. Germline V CDR1 and CDR2: LGHDT, YNNKEL (reference sequence). The CDR3 is 13 amino acids.

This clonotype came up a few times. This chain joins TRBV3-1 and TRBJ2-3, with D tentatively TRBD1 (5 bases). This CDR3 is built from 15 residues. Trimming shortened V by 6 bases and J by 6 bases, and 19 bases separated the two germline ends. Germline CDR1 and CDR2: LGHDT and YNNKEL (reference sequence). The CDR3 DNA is TGTGCCAGCAGTCGACGACAGTTCCCCGCGGATACGCAGTATTTT. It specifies CASSRRQFPADTQYF.

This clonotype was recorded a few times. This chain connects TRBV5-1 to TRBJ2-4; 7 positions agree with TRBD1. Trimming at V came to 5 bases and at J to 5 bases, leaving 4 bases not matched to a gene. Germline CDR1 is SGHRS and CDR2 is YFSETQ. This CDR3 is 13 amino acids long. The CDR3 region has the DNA TGCGCCAGCAGACCGGGGACAGAAAACATTCAGTACTTC. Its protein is CASRPGTENIQYF.

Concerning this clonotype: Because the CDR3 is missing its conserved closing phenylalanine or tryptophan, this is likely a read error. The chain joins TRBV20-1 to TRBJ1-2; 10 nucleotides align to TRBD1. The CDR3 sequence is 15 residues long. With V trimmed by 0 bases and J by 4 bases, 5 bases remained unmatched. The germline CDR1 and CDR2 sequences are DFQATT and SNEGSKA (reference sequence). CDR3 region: CSAREGQGFSYGYTI. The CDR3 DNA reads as TGCAGTGCTAGAGAGGGACAGGGGTTCTCCTATGGCTACACCATC.

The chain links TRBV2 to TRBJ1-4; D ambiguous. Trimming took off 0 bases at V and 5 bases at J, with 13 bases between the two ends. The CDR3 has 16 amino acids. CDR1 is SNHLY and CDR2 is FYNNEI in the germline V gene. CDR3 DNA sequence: TGTGCCAGCAGTGAAGCGCATGTTGTGGGCAATGAAAAACTGTTTTTT. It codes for CASSEAHVVGNEKLFF.

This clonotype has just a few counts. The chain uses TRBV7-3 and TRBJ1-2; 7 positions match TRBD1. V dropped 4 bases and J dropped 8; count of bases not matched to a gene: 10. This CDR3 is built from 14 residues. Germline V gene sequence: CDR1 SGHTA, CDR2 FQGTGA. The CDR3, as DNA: TGTGCCAGCAGCTCCTTGGGACAGCTTCAGGGCTACACCTTC. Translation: CASSSLGQLQGYTF.

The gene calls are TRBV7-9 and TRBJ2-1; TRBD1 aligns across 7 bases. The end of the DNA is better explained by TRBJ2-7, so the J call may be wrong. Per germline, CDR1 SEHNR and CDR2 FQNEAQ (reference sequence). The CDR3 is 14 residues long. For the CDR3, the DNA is TGTGCCAGCAGCCATACGGACAGGACCAATGAGCAGTACTTC. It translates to CASSHTDRTNEQYF.

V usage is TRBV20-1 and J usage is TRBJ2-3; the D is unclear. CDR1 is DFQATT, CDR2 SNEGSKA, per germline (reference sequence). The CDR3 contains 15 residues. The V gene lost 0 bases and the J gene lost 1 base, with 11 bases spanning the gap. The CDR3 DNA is TGCAGTGCTAGAGACGGGTCGCAGGGCACAGATACGCAGTATTTT. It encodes CSARDGSQGTDTQYF.

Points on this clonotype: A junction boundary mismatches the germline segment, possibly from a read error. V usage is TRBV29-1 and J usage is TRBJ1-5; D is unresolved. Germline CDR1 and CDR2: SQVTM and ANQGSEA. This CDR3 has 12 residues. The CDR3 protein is CTVQVVNQPQHF. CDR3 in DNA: TGCACCGTTCAAGTAGTCAATCAGCCCCAGCATTTT.

In nucleotides, the CDR3 is TGTGCCAGCAGTTACGAGGGGTTACAAGAGACCCAGTACTTC. It translates to CASSYEGLQETQYF. This rearrangement joins TRBV6-6 to TRBJ2-5; D assignment may be TRBD1 or TRBD2 (5 bases each). The CDR3 is 14 amino acids. Germline V gene lookup returns CDR1 MNHNY and CDR2 SVGAGI (reference sequence). Trimming cost V 2 bases and J 2 bases, with 9 bases left between them.